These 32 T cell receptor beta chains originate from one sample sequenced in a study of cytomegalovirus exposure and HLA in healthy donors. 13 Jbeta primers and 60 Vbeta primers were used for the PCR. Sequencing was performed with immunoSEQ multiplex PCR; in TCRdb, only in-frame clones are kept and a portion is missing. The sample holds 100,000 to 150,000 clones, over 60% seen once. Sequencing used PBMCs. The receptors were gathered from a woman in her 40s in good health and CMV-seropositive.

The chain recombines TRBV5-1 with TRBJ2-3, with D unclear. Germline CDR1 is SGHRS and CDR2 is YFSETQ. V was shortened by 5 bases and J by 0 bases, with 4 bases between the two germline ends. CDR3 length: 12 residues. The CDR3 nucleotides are TGCGCCAGCAGTCAGAGCACAGATACGCAGTATTTT. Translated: CASSQSTDTQYF.

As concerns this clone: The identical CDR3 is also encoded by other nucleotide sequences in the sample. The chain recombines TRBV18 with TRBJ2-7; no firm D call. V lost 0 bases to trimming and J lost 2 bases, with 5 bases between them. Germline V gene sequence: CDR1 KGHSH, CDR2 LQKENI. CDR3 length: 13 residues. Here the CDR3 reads CASSPPGTYEQYF. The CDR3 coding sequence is TGTGCCAGCTCACCACCGGGCACCTACGAGCAGTACTTC.

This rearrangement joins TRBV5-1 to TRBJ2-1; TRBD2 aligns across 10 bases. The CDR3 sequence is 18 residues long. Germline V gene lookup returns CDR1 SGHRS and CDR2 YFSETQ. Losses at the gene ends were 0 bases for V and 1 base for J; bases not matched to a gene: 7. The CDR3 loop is CASSLGQREGRSYNEQFF. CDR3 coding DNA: TGCGCCAGCAGCTTGGGCCAGCGGGAGGGCCGTTCCTACAATGAGCAGTTCTTC.

DNA for the CDR3: TGTGCCAGCAGCCTAGGGGCAGTGCCCTATGGCTACACCTTC. Residues: CASSLGAVPYGYTF. V gene TRBV28 combines with J gene TRBJ1-2; TRBD1 might be the D (5 bases). V was pared by 6 bases and J by 4 bases, with 15 bases between. Germline V gene lookup returns CDR1 MDHEN and CDR2 SYDVKM. CDR3 length: 14 amino acids.

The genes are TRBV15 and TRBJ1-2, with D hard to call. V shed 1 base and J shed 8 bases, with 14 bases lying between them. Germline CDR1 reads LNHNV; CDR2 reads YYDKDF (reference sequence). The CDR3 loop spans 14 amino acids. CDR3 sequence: CATSRGVSERGYTF. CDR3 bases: TGTGCCACCAGCAGAGGGGTTTCCGAGAGGGGCTACACCTTC. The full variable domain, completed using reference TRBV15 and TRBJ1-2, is DAMVIQNPRYQVTQFGKPVTLSCSQTLNHNVMYWYQQKSSQAPKLLFHYYDKDFNNEADTPDNFQSRRPNTSFCFLDIRSPGLGDTAMYLCATSRGVSERGYTFGSGTRLTVV.

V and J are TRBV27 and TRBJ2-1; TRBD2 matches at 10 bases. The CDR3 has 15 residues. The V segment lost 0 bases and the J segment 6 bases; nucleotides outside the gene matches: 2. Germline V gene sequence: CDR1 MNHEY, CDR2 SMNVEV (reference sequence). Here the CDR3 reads CASSLSLAGVNEQFF. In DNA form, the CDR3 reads TGTGCCAGCAGTTTATCCCTAGCGGGAGTCAATGAGCAGTTCTTC.

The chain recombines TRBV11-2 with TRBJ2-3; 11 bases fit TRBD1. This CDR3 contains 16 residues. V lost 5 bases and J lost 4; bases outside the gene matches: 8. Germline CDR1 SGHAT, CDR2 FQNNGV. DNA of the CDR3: TGTGCCAGCAGCCGACGAGGGACAGGGGGTGCAGATACGCAGTATTTT. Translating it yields CASSRRGTGGADTQYF.

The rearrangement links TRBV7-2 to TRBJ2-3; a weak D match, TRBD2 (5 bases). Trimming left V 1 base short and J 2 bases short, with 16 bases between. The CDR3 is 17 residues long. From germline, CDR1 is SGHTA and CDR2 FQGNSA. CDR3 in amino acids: CASSLVGLRITTDTQYF. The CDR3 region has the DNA TGTGCCAGCAGCTTAGTCGGACTCCGGATTACCACAGATACGCAGTATTTT.

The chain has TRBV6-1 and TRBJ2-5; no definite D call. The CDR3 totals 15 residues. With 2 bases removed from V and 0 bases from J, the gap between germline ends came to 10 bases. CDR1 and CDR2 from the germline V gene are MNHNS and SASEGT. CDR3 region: CASSEHGQYQETQYF. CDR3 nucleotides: TGTGCCAGCAGTGAACATGGTCAGTACCAAGAGACCCAGTACTTC.

CDR3 DNA: TGTGCCAGGAAGCCGGAGACCCAGTACTTC. Translated: CARKPETQYF. The chain combines TRBV27 with TRBJ2-5; D remains ambiguous. Germline V gene sequence: CDR1 MNHEY, CDR2 SMNVEV (reference sequence). Trimming cost V 9 bases and J 5 bases, with 7 bases left between them. The CDR3 loop spans 10 amino acids.

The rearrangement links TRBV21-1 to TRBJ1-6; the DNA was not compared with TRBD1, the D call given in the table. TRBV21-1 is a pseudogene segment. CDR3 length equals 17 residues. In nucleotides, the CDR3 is TGTGCCAGCAGCAAACCTTCCCCCGGGACAATTAATTCACCCCTCCACTTT. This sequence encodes CASSKPSPGTINSPLHF.

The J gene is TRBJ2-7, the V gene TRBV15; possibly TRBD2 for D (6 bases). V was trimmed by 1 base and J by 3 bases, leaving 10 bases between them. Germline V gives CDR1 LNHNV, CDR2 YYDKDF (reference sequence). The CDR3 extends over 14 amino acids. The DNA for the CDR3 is TGTGCCACCAGCAGAGGGACCGGGAGCTACGAGCAGTACTTC. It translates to CATSRGTGSYEQYF.

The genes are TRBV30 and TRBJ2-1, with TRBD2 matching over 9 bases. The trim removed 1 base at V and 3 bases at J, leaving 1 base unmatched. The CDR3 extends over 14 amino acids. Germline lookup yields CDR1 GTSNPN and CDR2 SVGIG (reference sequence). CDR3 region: CAWSGTSVYNEQFF. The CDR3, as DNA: TGTGCCTGGAGTGGGACTAGCGTCTACAATGAGCAGTTCTTC.

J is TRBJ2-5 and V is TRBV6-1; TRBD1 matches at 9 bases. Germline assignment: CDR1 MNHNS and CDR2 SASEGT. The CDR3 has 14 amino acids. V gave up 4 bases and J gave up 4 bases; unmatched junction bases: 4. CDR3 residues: CASSGGTGRETQYF. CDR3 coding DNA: TGTGCCAGCAGTGGAGGGACAGGGAGAGAGACCCAGTACTTC.

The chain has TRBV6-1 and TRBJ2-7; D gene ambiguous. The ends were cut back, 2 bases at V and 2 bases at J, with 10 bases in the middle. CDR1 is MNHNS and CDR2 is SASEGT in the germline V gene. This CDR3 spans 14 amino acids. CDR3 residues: CASSERVVTYEQYF. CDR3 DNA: TGTGCCAGCAGTGAACGGGTGGTCACCTACGAGCAGTACTTC.

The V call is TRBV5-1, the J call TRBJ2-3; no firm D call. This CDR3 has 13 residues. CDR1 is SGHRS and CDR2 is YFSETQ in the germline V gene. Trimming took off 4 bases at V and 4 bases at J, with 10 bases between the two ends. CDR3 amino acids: CASSDLGSDTQYF. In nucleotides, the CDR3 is TGCGCCAGCAGCGACCTAGGATCAGATACGCAGTATTTT. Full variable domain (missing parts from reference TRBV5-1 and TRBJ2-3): KAGVTQTPRYLIKTRGQQVTLSCSPISGHRSVSWYQQTPGQGLQFLFEYFSETQRNKGNFPGRFSGRQFSNSRSEMNVSTLELGDSALYLCASSDLGSDTQYFGPGTRLTVL.

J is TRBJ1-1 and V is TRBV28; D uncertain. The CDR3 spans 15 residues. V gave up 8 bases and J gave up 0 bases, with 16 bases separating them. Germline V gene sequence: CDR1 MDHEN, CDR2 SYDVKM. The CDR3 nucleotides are TGTGCCAGCGCGGGAGGGATCCGTATGAACACTGAAGCTTTCTTT. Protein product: CASAGGIRMNTEAFF. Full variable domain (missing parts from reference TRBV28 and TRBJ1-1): DVKVTQSSRYLVKRTGEKVFLECVQDMDHENMFWYRQDPGLGLRLIYFSYDVKMKEKGDIPEGYSVSREKKERFSLILESASTNQTSMYLCASAGGIRMNTEAFFGQGTRLTVV.

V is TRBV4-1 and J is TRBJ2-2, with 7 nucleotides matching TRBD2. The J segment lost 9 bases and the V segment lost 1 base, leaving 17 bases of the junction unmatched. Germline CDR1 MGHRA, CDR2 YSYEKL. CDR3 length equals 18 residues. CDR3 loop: CASSQVPLGDYYRRELFF. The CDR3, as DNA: TGCGCCAGCAGCCAAGTCCCTTTGGGGGACTACTACCGCAGGGAGCTGTTTTTT.

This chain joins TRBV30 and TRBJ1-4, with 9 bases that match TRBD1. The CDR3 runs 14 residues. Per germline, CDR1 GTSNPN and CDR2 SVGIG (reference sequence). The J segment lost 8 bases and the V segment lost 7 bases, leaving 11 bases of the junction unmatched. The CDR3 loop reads CALTPGQGGEKLFF. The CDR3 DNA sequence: TGTGCCTTAACCCCGGGACAGGGAGGCGAAAAACTGTTTTTT.

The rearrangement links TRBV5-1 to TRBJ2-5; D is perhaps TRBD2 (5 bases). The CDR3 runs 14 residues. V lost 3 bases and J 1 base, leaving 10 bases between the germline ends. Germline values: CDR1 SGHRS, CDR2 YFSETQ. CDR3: CASSWTAGQETQYF. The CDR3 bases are TGCGCCAGCAGCTGGACGGCGGGCCAAGAGACCCAGTACTTC. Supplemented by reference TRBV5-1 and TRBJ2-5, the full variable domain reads KAGVTQTPRYLIKTRGQQVTLSCSPISGHRSVSWYQQTPGQGLQFLFEYFSETQRNKGNFPGRFSGRQFSNSRSEMNVSTLELGDSALYLCASSWTAGQETQYFGPGTRLLVL.

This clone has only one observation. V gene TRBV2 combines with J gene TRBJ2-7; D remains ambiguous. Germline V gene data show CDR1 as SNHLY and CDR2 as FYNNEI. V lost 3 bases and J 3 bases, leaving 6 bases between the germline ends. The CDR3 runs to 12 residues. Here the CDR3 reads CASSDPYYEQYF. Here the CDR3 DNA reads TGTGCCAGCAGTGACCCCTACTACGAGCAGTACTTC.

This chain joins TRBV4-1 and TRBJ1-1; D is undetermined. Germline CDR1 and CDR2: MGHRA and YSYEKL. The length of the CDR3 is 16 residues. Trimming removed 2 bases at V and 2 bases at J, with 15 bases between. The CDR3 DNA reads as TGCGCCAGCAGCCAACTAATAACCGGGAGCAACACTGAAGCTTTCTTT. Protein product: CASSQLITGSNTEAFF.

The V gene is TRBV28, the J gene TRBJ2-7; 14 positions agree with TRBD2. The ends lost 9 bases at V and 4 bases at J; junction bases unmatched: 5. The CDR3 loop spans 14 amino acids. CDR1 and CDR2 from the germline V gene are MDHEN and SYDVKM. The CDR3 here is CASAGTSGSYEQYF. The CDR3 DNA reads TGTGCCAGTGCTGGGACTAGCGGGAGTTACGAGCAGTACTTC.

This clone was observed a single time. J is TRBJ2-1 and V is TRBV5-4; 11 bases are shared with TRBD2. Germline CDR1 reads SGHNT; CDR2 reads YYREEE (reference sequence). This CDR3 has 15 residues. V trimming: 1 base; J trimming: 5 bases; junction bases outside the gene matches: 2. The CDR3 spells CASSLSSGRHNEQFF. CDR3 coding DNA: TGTGCCAGCAGCTTGTCTAGCGGGAGGCACAATGAGCAGTTCTTC.

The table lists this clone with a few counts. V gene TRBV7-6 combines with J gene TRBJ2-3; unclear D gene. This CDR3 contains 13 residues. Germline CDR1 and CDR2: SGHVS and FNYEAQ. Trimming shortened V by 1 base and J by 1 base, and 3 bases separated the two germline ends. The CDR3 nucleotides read TGTGCCAGCAGCTTAGGAGGCACAGATACGCAGTATTTT. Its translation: CASSLGGTDTQYF.

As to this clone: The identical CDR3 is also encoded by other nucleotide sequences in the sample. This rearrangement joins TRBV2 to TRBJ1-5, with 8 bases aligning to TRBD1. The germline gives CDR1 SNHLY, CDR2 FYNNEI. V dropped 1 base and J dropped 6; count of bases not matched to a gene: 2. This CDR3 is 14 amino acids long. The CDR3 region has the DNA TGTGCCAGCAGTGAAGGACAGGGGAGTCAGCCCCAGCATTTT. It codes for CASSEGQGSQPQHF.

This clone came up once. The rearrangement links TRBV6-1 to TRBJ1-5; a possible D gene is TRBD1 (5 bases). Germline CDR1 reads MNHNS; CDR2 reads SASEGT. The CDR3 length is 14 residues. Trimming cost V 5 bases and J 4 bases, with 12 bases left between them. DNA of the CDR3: TGTGCCAGCAGTACGCAGGGCAAAAATCAGCCCCAGCATTTT. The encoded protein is CASSTQGKNQPQHF.

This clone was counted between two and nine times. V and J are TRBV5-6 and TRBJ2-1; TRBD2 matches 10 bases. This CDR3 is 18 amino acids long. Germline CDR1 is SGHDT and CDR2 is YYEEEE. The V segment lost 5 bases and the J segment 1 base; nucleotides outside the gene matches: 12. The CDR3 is CASRLLAGVKNSYNEQFF. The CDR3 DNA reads TGTGCCAGCAGACTTCTAGCGGGAGTTAAAAATTCCTACAATGAGCAGTTCTTC.

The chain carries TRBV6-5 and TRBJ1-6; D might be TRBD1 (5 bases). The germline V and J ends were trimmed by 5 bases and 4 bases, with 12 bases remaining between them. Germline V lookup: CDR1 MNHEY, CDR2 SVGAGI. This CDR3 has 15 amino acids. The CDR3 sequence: CASSPTVNYNSPLHF. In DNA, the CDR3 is TGTGCCAGCAGTCCGACAGTAAATTATAATTCACCCCTCCACTTT.

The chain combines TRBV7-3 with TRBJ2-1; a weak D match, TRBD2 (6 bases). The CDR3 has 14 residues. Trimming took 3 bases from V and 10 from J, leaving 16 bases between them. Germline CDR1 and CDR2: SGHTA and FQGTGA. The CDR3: CASSLEGRGREQFF. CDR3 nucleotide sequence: TGTGCCAGCAGCTTGGAGGGCCGAGGCAGGGAGCAGTTCTTC. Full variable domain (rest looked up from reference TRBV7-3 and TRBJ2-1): GAGVSQTPSNKVTEKGKYVELRCDPISGHTALYWYRQSLGQGPEFLIYFQGTGAADDSGLPNDRFFAVRPEGSVSTLKIQRTERGDSAVYLCASSLEGRGREQFFGPGTRLTVL.

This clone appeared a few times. This CDR3 reads CASSLGPGVHEQYF. DNA of the CDR3: TGTGCCAGCAGCTTAGGGCCAGGGGTCCACGAGCAGTACTTC. This chain joins TRBV11-2 and TRBJ2-7; D perhaps matches TRBD1 (6 bases). The length of the CDR3 is 14 residues. V was trimmed by 1 base and J by 5 bases, leaving 12 bases between them. Germline loops: CDR1 SGHAT, CDR2 FQNNGV.

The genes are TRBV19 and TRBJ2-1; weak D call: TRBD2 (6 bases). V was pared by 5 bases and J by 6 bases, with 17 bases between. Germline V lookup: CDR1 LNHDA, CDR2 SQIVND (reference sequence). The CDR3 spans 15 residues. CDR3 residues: CASSVRGRGLNEQFF. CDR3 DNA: TGTGCCAGTAGTGTCCGGGGAAGGGGACTCAATGAGCAGTTCTTC.